Listed here are 25 T cell receptor beta chains from one sample, sequenced in a study of monozygotic twins with inflammatory bowel disease. With the 5' RACE reads reprocessed, TCRdb shows one record per CDR3 protein and no DNA. Its table records roughly 300,000 distinct CDR3 sequences. The specimen was blood. Receptor source: a human donor with ulcerative colitis or Crohn's disease, or a healthy co-twin of an affected twin (not recorded which).

The CDR3 is CSARDPERINTGELFF. The chain recombines TRBV20-1 with TRBJ2-2. This CDR3 is built from 16 residues. The germline gives CDR1 DFQATT, CDR2 SNEGSKA (reference sequence).

The chain uses TRBV6-1 and TRBJ2-3. The CDR3 spans 15 residues. Germline loops: CDR1 MNHNS, CDR2 SASEGT. This chain's CDR3 is CASSESVGIRDTQYF.

This rearrangement joins TRBV7-9 to TRBJ2-2; TCRdb names TRBD2, which stays unverified in the absence of DNA. Per the germline V gene, CDR1 is SEHNR and CDR2 is FQNEAQ (reference sequence). CDR3 length: 16 amino acids. The CDR3 sequence: CASSHGVAGDAGELFF.

The V gene is TRBV11-2, the J gene TRBJ2-1; with no DNA, the TCRdb D assignment of TRBD1 cannot be verified. This CDR3 is built from 18 residues. Germline loops: CDR1 SGHAT, CDR2 FQNNGV. The chain's CDR3 is CASSLGERATVGKDEQFF.

The CDR3 loop is CASSLGIEAGEQYF. The J gene is TRBJ2-7, the V gene TRBV13; there is no DNA to check the TCRdb D call of TRBD2. The CDR3 totals 14 residues. Germline lookup yields CDR1 PRHDT and CDR2 FYEKMQ (reference sequence).

The chain couples TRBV29-1 to TRBJ2-2; TCRdb names TRBD1, which stays unverified in the absence of DNA. The germline gives CDR1 SQVTM, CDR2 ANQGSEA. The CDR3 is 14 residues long. The CDR3 here is CSVQDRFNTGELFF.

CDR3 amino acids: CSVLGATNEKLFF. The rearrangement links TRBV29-1 to TRBJ1-4. Looked up from germline, CDR1 is SQVTM and CDR2 is ANQGSEA. The CDR3 is 13 residues long.

The chain couples TRBV11-1 to TRBJ2-1; TCRdb returns TRBD1, unconfirmable since there is no DNA. The CDR3 loop spans 14 amino acids. Germline values: CDR1 SGHAT, CDR2 FQDESV (reference sequence). CDR3 amino acids: CASSWTGASNEQFF.

The chain joins TRBV7-8 to TRBJ2-5; TCRdb outputs TRBD1, but without DNA this stays unchecked. The CDR3 extends over 14 amino acids. CDR1 is SGHVS, CDR2 FQNEAQ, per germline. The CDR3 sequence: CASSIGQGGETQYF. The full variable domain, in which reference TRBV7-8 and TRBJ2-5 provide the parts outside the CDR3, is GAGVSQSPRYKVAKRGQDVALRCDPISGHVSLFWYQQALGQGPEFLTYFQNEAQLDKSGLPSDRFFAERPEGSVSTLKIQRTQQEDSAVYLCASSIGQGGETQYFGPGTRLLVL.

This chain connects TRBV25-1 to TRBJ2-6; TCRdb's D call, TRBD1, is unchecked because there is no DNA. Germline V gene data show CDR1 as MGHDK and CDR2 as SYGVNS. CDR3 length equals 18 residues. The CDR3 protein is CASSAVTGESSGANVLTF.

The chain employs TRBV5-6 and TRBJ1-1; as DNA is missing, the TRBD1 call by TCRdb cannot be tested. This CDR3 region has 13 residues. Germline V gene lookup returns CDR1 SGHDT and CDR2 YYEEEE. CDR3 residues: CASSFVLQGPAFF.

The V and J genes are TRBV20-1 and TRBJ2-1; no DNA is available, so the TRBD2 call from TCRdb remains unchecked. The CDR3 is 16 amino acids. The germline CDR1 and CDR2 sequences are DFQATT and SNEGSKA (reference sequence). The chain's CDR3 is CSAPGLAGVAYNEQFF.

This rearrangement joins TRBV6-5 to TRBJ2-2; the D gene TCRdb calls, TRBD1, cannot be checked with no DNA. The V gene's germline CDR1 is MNHEY and CDR2 SVGAGI. CDR3 length: 17 residues. CDR3 protein: CASSYTGSGGITGELFF.

This chain joins TRBV9 and TRBJ2-2; TCRdb lists TRBD2, though no DNA is available to test this call. CDR3 size: 15 residues. Looked up from germline, CDR1 is SGDLS and CDR2 is YYNGEE. The CDR3: CASSAPGLSTGELFF.

This chain links TRBV11-2 with TRBJ2-4. In germline, CDR1 is SGHAT, CDR2 FQNNGV. CDR3 length: 18 residues. CDR3: CASSPGSTGLRAKNIQYF.

This sequence joins TRBV7-8 and TRBJ1-5; TCRdb indicates TRBD1, and absent DNA this call remains unverified. The CDR3 consists of 16 residues. Germline CDR1 and CDR2: SGHVS and FQNEAQ. CDR3 residues: CASSLGQGGSNQPQHF.

The J gene is TRBJ2-3, the V gene TRBV7-2. Germline V gene sequence: CDR1 SGHTA, CDR2 FQGNSA. This CDR3 comprises 13 residues. CDR3 in amino acids: CASSITYSDTQYF. The complete variable domain, with remaining parts taken from reference TRBV7-2 and TRBJ2-3, reads GAGVSQSPSNKVTEKGKDVELRCDPISGHTALYWYRQSLGQGLEFLIYFQGNSAPDKSGLPSDRFSAERTGGSVSTLTIQRTQQEDSAVYLCASSITYSDTQYFGPGTRLTVL.

The CDR3 loop reads CSIRGTAENTEAFF. V and J are TRBV29-1 and TRBJ1-1. Germline V CDR1 and CDR2: SQVTM, ANQGSEA. The CDR3 is 14 amino acids.

The rearrangement links TRBV20-1 to TRBJ2-1; the TCRdb call, TRBD2, lacks DNA for checking. This CDR3 has 15 residues. Germline V gene lookup returns CDR1 DFQATT and CDR2 SNEGSKA (reference sequence). The CDR3: CSASIRGVSYNEQFF.

The CDR3: CASSRDRMADTQYF. The chain carries TRBV2 and TRBJ2-3; TCRdb indicates TRBD1, and absent DNA this call remains unverified. The CDR3 spans 14 residues. Germline CDR1 reads SNHLY; CDR2 reads FYNNEI. Supplemented by reference TRBV2 and TRBJ2-3, the full variable domain reads EPEVTQTPSHQVTQMGQEVILRCVPISNHLYFYWYRQILGQKVEFLVSFYNNEISEKSEIFDDQFSVERPDGSNFTLKIRSTKLEDSAMYFCASSRDRMADTQYFGPGTRLTVL.

The CDR3 spells CASSSSYLDRRTSTDTQYF. This chain connects TRBV11-1 to TRBJ2-3. The germline CDR1 and CDR2 sequences are SGHAT and FQDESV (reference sequence). CDR3 length: 19 amino acids.

This sequence joins TRBV6-2 or TRBV6-3 and TRBJ2-7; TCRdb returns TRBD1, unconfirmable since there is no DNA. Germline assignment: CDR1 MNHEY and CDR2 SVGEGT. This CDR3 region has 16 residues. This chain's CDR3 is CASRPHRQGVTSSGYF.

The chain couples TRBV7-9 to TRBJ2-1. There are 15 residues in the CDR3. Germline V gene sequence: CDR1 SEHNR, CDR2 FQNEAQ (reference sequence). The CDR3 spells CASSLWLLKNDEQFF.

CDR3 region: CASSSTSGSPYEQYF. The chain is built from TRBV5-1 and TRBJ2-7; TCRdb lists TRBD2, though no DNA is available to test this call. The CDR3 is made up of 15 amino acids. Germline values: CDR1 SGHRS, CDR2 YFSETQ.

The CDR3 protein is CASSSLIQPQHF. The genes are TRBV28 and TRBJ1-5. In germline, CDR1 is MDHEN, CDR2 SYDVKM. The CDR3 spans 12 residues.